The 17 T cell receptor beta chains in this list originate from one sample, sequenced in a study of CD8 T cells in ankylosing spondylitis (dated by TCRdb to the late 2010s). Library preparation employed 5' RACE. The instrument was an Illumina HiSeq 2500. TCRdb trimmed public reads at Q25 via fastp, called clones via MiXCR and kept in-frame beta chains. Each entry merges the rows of one CDR3 protein and shows their most common DNA and genes. Here the sample has 250,000 or so distinct CDR3 sequences; roughly a tenth occur a single time. Clones ranked in the top ten supply roughly 6.8% of the sample. The sample comprised blood, either unsorted or a sorted T cell fraction (not recorded which). The receptors shown here come from a male donor with ankylosing spondylitis or in good health (not recorded which).

This clonotype was recorded at least ten times. The CDR3 sequence: CSARTGNTEAFF. The DNA for the CDR3 is TGCAGTGCCAGGACAGGAAACACTGAAGCTTTCTTT. The genes are TRBV20-1 and TRBJ1-1; TRBD1 aligns across 7 bases. Looked up from germline, CDR1 is DFQATT and CDR2 is SNEGSKA (reference sequence). Trimming cost V 6 bases and J 2 bases; bases outside gene matches: 3. The CDR3 contains 12 residues.

Concerning this clonotype itself: A much larger clone lies a single base off, so this may be a read error. The chain employs TRBV5-5 and TRBJ2-2; tentatively, D is TRBD1 or TRBD2 (5 bases each). This CDR3 region has 14 residues. Germline CDR1 and CDR2: SGHKS and YYEKEE (reference sequence). The CDR3 loop is CASRIAGNTGALFF. For the CDR3, the DNA is TGTGCCAGCAGGATTGCAGGGAACACCGGGGCGCTGTTTTTT.

The CDR3 region has the DNA TGTGCCAGCAGCTTAGTCACGGGATTAGAGACCCAGTACTTC. As protein: CASSLVTGLETQYF. The V gene is TRBV7-2, the J gene TRBJ2-5; TRBD2 is a possible D gene (5 bases). CDR3 length: 14 amino acids. V was pared by 1 base and J by 4 bases, with 10 bases between. The germline gives CDR1 SGHTA, CDR2 FQGNSA.

The chain recombines TRBV7-3 with TRBJ2-1; the D is unclear. V lost 1 base and J 9 bases, leaving 7 bases between the germline ends. Germline CDR1 SGHTA, CDR2 FQGTGA. The CDR3 sequence is 12 residues long. The CDR3 loop is CASSLIGAEQFF. The CDR3 DNA reads as TGTGCCAGCAGCTTAATTGGTGCTGAGCAGTTCTTC.

This clonotype was recorded many times. The chain carries TRBV7-3 and TRBJ2-2; TRBD1 is a possible D gene (5 bases). The V gene's germline CDR1 is SGHTA and CDR2 FQGTGA. V lost 1 base to trimming and J lost 7 bases, with 10 bases between them. CDR3 length equals 14 residues. The CDR3 DNA reads TGTGCCAGCAGCTTAAGTACAGGAGTCGGGGAGCTGTTTTTT. Translation: CASSLSTGVGELFF. Looking up the rest from reference TRBV7-3 and TRBJ2-2 gives the full variable domain: GAGVSQTPSNKVTEKGKYVELRCDPISGHTALYWYRQSLGQGPEFLIYFQGTGAADDSGLPNDRFFAVRPEGSVSTLKIQRTERGDSAVYLCASSLSTGVGELFFGEGSRLTVL.

Ten or more counts support this clonotype. The chain employs TRBV20-1 and TRBJ2-7, with TRBD2 matching over 10 bases. Germline lookup yields CDR1 DFQATT and CDR2 SNEGSKA (reference sequence). V shed 5 bases and J 3 bases; nucleotides not matched to a gene: 10. CDR3 size: 15 residues. The CDR3 nucleotides read TGCAGTGCTGCGCGACCGGGACTAGCGTTCTACGAGCAGTACTTC. Its protein product is CSAARPGLAFYEQYF.

The table lists this clonotype with a few counts. The V gene is TRBV3-1, the J gene TRBJ2-1; D not certain. Trimming pared 0 bases from V and 5 bases from J, leaving 8 bases between. The length of the CDR3 is 14 residues. CDR1 is LGHDT and CDR2 is YNNKEL in the germline V gene (reference sequence). The CDR3 nucleotides are TGTGCCAGCAGCCAAGATTTACTCCACAATGAGCAGTTCTTC. Its translation is CASSQDLLHNEQFF.

This clonotype came up a few times. The chain couples TRBV29-1 to TRBJ2-3; D assignment may be TRBD1 or TRBD2 (5 bases each). Looked up from germline, CDR1 is SQVTM and CDR2 is ANQGSEA. The CDR3 spans 13 residues. V gave up 7 bases and J gave up 4 bases, with 15 bases separating them. CDR3 amino acids: CSAKGQGADTQYF. CDR3 nucleotide sequence: TGCAGCGCCAAGGGTCAGGGAGCAGATACGCAGTATTTT.

This clonotype was counted many times. V gene TRBV15 combines with J gene TRBJ2-1, with TRBD1 as a possible D gene (6 bases). Germline V gives CDR1 LNHNV, CDR2 YYDKDF (reference sequence). V dropped 5 bases and J dropped 8 bases, with 22 bases sitting between them. There are 16 residues in the CDR3. CDR3 residues: CATSGQRDNKGHEQFF. The DNA for the CDR3 is TGTGCCACCAGCGGCCAACGGGACAACAAAGGGCATGAGCAGTTCTTC.

This clonotype occurred many times. The chain uses TRBV12-3 or TRBV12-4 and TRBJ1-1; D unresolved. The CDR3 loop spans 14 amino acids. V was shortened by 3 bases and J by 2 bases, with 10 bases between the two germline ends. The CDR3 nucleotides read TGTGCCAGCAGTTTGGGGTCGGGAAACACTGAAGCTTTCTTT. It is translated as CASSLGSGNTEAFF.

This clonotype was seen ten or more times. The CDR3 region is CASSEWTSGGAGYNEQFF. DNA for the CDR3: TGCGCCAGCAGTGAGTGGACTAGCGGGGGGGCCGGGTACAATGAGCAGTTCTTC. This chain joins TRBV10-2 and TRBJ2-1, with 15 bases that match TRBD2. The germline V gene has CDR1 WSHSY and CDR2 SAAADI. The junction had 5 bases not matched to a gene; V was cut back by 1 base and J by 4 bases. This CDR3 is built from 18 residues.

The chain uses TRBV5-1 and TRBJ2-1; the D call may be TRBD1 or TRBD2 (5 bases each). V lost 5 bases and J 6 bases, leaving 18 bases between the germline ends. Germline V gene sequence: CDR1 SGHRS, CDR2 YFSETQ. The CDR3 loop spans 15 amino acids. CDR3 sequence reads: CASSGADSLRNEQFF. CDR3 coding DNA: TGCGCCAGCAGTGGGGCGGACTCGCTTCGCAATGAGCAGTTCTTC. Filled out from reference TRBV5-1 and TRBJ2-1, the complete variable domain reads KAGVTQTPRYLIKTRGQQVTLSCSPISGHRSVSWYQQTPGQGLQFLFEYFSETQRNKGNFPGRFSGRQFSNSRSEMNVSTLELGDSALYLCASSGADSLRNEQFFGPGTRLTVL.

The chain couples TRBV2 to TRBJ2-1; 10 bases are a match to TRBD2. The V and J ends lost 3 bases and 5 bases, in that order; junction bases with no gene match: 13. This CDR3 has 18 residues. Germline-derived CDR1 and CDR2 are SNHLY and FYNNEI. The CDR3 bases are TGTGCCAGCAGTGATTCGCCGTTCCTAGCGGGAGACAACAATGAGCAGTTCTTC. It codes for CASSDSPFLAGDNNEQFF.

The rearrangement joins TRBV5-1 to TRBJ2-2; no clear D. This CDR3 is 15 amino acids long. Per the germline V gene, CDR1 is SGHRS and CDR2 is YFSETQ. The V end lost 4 bases, the J end lost 0 bases, and 10 bases lay between the germline ends. CDR3 sequence reads: CASSLSLANTGELFF. As DNA, the CDR3 is TGCGCCAGCAGCCTAAGCCTAGCGAACACCGGGGAGCTGTTTTTT.

This clonotype was counted at least ten times. The junction and the germline gene differ at one end; a read error may be behind it. CDR3 amino acids: CASSSTLGTAF. CDR3 sequence (DNA): TGTGCCAGCAGTTCAACCCTTGGGACAGCTTTT. The V gene is TRBV11-2, the J gene TRBJ1-1; 7 bases align to TRBD1. The V gene's germline CDR1 is SGHAT and CDR2 FQNNGV. CDR3 length: 11 residues.

This clonotype was picked up a small number of times. The V gene is TRBV11-2, the J gene TRBJ2-1; perhaps TRBD2 as D (6 bases). Trimming left V 6 bases short and J 4 bases short, with 13 bases between. This CDR3 has 14 residues. Germline CDR1 is SGHAT and CDR2 is FQNNGV. This CDR3 reads CASSPVAGYNEQFF. Written as DNA, the CDR3 is TGTGCCAGCAGTCCCGTTGCGGGGTACAATGAGCAGTTCTTC. The full variable domain, in which reference TRBV11-2 and TRBJ2-1 provide the parts outside the CDR3, is EAGVAQSPRYKIIEKRQSVAFWCNPISGHATLYWYQQILGQGPKLLIQFQNNGVVDDSQLPKDRFSAERLKGVDSTLKIQPAKLEDSAVYLCASSPVAGYNEQFFGPGTRLTVL.

Many counts were recorded for this clonotype. The V gene is TRBV5-1, the J gene TRBJ2-2; the D gene is possibly TRBD1 (6 bases). Germline-derived CDR1 and CDR2 are SGHRS and YFSETQ. The V gene lost 4 bases and the J gene lost 6 bases, with 16 bases spanning the gap. This CDR3 contains 15 residues. The CDR3 bases are TGCGCCAGCAGCCTACCGTCGACAGGTCCCGGGGAGCTGTTTTTT. Translation: CASSLPSTGPGELFF.